The 19 T cell receptor beta chains listed next were all sequenced from one sample in a study of cytomegalovirus exposure and HLA in healthy donors. The PCR ran on 60 Vbeta and 13 Jbeta primers. Data came from immunoSEQ multiplex PCR; TCRdb stores just in-frame clones and leaves some out. This sample has about 120,000 clones, with around 63% found just once. The specimen sequenced was PBMCs. Receptor source: a man aged 40-50 years in good health and CMV-seropositive.

The genes are TRBV25-1 and TRBJ2-1; 7 nucleotides align to TRBD2. This CDR3 contains 17 residues. CDR1 and CDR2 (germline): MGHDK, SYGVNS. Trimming at V came to 1 base and at J to 1 base, leaving 7 bases not matched to a gene. The CDR3 region has the DNA TGTGCCAGCAGTGAATTAAGGGGCGGGAGTTCCTACAATGAGCAGTTCTTC. Translated: CASSELRGGSSYNEQFF.

This clone came up a few times. The chain uses TRBV5-6 and TRBJ2-4; unclear D gene. V was shortened by 0 bases and J by 0 bases, with 4 bases between the two germline ends. In germline, CDR1 is SGHDT, CDR2 YYEEEE. The CDR3 is 14 amino acids. The CDR3 DNA reads as TGTGCCAGCAGCTTGGGACTAGCCAAAAACATTCAGTACTTC. Translating gives CASSLGLAKNIQYF.

V is TRBV4-1 and J is TRBJ2-7; 9 nucleotides align to TRBD2. The V gene's germline CDR1 is MGHRA and CDR2 YSYEKL. Germline trimming cut 1 base from V and 4 bases from J; bases unmatched to any gene: 8. This CDR3 has 16 amino acids. For the CDR3, the DNA is TGCGCCAGCAGCCAAGGCCCAGCGGGAGGATCGTACGAGCAGTACTTC. Its translation is CASSQGPAGGSYEQYF.

The chain joins TRBV5-1 to TRBJ1-2; D uncertain. The CDR3 is made up of 15 amino acids. With 0 bases removed from V and 5 bases from J, the gap between germline ends came to 14 bases. Looked up from germline, CDR1 is SGHRS and CDR2 is YFSETQ. In nucleotides, the CDR3 is TGCGCCAGCAGCTTGGATCGCGGTTCGGGGTATGGCTACACCTTC. Protein product: CASSLDRGSGYGYTF.

The DNA of the CDR3 is TGTGCCAGCAGCCCCCGGGACAGGGTGGACAATGAGCAGTTCTTC. It codes for CASSPRDRVDNEQFF. The genes are TRBV7-3 and TRBJ2-1; 9 bases fit TRBD1. Germline V lookup: CDR1 SGHTA, CDR2 FQGTGA. The V segment lost 5 bases and the J segment 5 bases; nucleotides outside the gene matches: 7. The CDR3 is 15 residues long. The complete variable domain, with remaining parts taken from reference TRBV7-3 and TRBJ2-1, reads GAGVSQTPSNKVTEKGKYVELRCDPISGHTALYWYRQSLGQGPEFLIYFQGTGAADDSGLPNDRFFAVRPEGSVSTLKIQRTERGDSAVYLCASSPRDRVDNEQFFGPGTRLTVL.

The chain joins TRBV18 to TRBJ2-5; the match to TRBD2 covers 8 bases. Germline CDR1 and CDR2: KGHSH and LQKENI. The CDR3 is made up of 15 amino acids. V lost 0 bases to trimming and J lost 3 bases; unmatched junction nucleotides: 3. Written as DNA, the CDR3 is TGTGCCAGCTCACCACCGAGCGGGAGAGAAGAGACCCAGTACTTC. Its translation is CASSPPSGREETQYF.

This chain links TRBV9 with TRBJ2-7; 13 bases agree with TRBD2. CDR3 length: 14 residues. Germline V gene sequence: CDR1 SGDLS, CDR2 YYNGEE. Trimming took 4 bases from V and 6 from J; bases not matched to a gene: 4. CDR3 sequence: CASSSGTSGTEQYF. The DNA for the CDR3 is TGTGCCAGCAGCTCCGGGACTAGCGGGACCGAGCAGTACTTC. The full variable domain, completed using reference TRBV9 and TRBJ2-7, is DSGVTQTPKHLITATGQRVTLRCSPRSGDLSVYWYQQSLDQGLQFLIQYYNGEERAKGNILERFSAQQFPDLHSELNLSSLELGDSALYFCASSSGTSGTEQYFGPGTRLTVT.

There are a few counts of this clone. The chain has TRBV29-1 and TRBJ1-2; 8 bases fit TRBD1. The CDR3 extends over 12 amino acids. V shed 4 bases, J shed 5 bases, and the junction held 3 bases outside the gene matches. Germline lookup yields CDR1 SQVTM and CDR2 ANQGSEA. CDR3 in DNA: TGCAGCGTTGGAGGACAGGGTTATGGCTACACCTTC. Its protein is CSVGGQGYGYTF.

The chain joins TRBV5-1 to TRBJ2-2; 13 bases are shared with TRBD2. The germline CDR1 and CDR2 sequences are SGHRS and YFSETQ. The CDR3 totals 17 residues. With V trimmed by 4 bases and J by 5 bases, 8 bases remained unmatched. CDR3 sequence (DNA): TGCGCCAGCAGCGGAACTAGCGGGAGGGCCAAAACCGGGGAGCTGTTTTTT. This gives the protein CASSGTSGRAKTGELFF.

CDR3 sequence (DNA): TGTGCCAGCAGCTTAGCCGGGACAGGGGGCTACGAGCAGTACTTC. Protein sequence: CASSLAGTGGYEQYF. The chain joins TRBV7-6 to TRBJ2-7, with 11 bases that match TRBD1. The V gene's germline CDR1 is SGHVS and CDR2 FNYEAQ. This CDR3 region has 15 residues. V dropped 0 bases and J dropped 3; count of bases not matched to a gene: 1.

This clone was seen only a few times. This chain links TRBV4-1 with TRBJ1-5; D uncertain. Deletions cut 4 bases from V and 2 bases from J, with 12 bases between. Germline V gene sequence: CDR1 MGHRA, CDR2 YSYEKL. The CDR3 has 15 residues. The CDR3 spells CASSPLWSGNQPQHF. In DNA, the CDR3 is TGCGCCAGCAGCCCCCTCTGGAGTGGCAATCAGCCCCAGCATTTT.

The V gene is TRBV11-2, the J gene TRBJ2-6, with D perhaps matching TRBD1 (5 bases). Germline CDR1 reads SGHAT; CDR2 reads FQNNGV. Trimming stripped 3 bases from V and 0 bases from J, with 12 bases between. CDR3 length: 17 amino acids. CDR3 DNA sequence: TGTGCCAGCAGCTTTAGGGCAGGGTACTCTGGGGCCAACGTCCTGACTTTC. Translated: CASSFRAGYSGANVLTF.

The chain joins TRBV4-3 to TRBJ2-1; a weak D match, TRBD2 (6 bases). V shed 1 base and J shed 4 bases, with 8 bases lying between them. There are 14 residues in the CDR3. Germline CDR1 and CDR2: LGHNA and YSLEER. Here the CDR3 reads CASSQGTTYNEQFF. The CDR3 DNA sequence: TGCGCCAGCAGCCAAGGGACTACTTACAATGAGCAGTTCTTC.

J is TRBJ1-1 and V is TRBV30; unclear D gene. Trimming pared 5 bases from V and 3 bases from J, leaving 7 bases between. Germline loops: CDR1 GTSNPN, CDR2 SVGIG (reference sequence). There are 11 residues in the CDR3. The CDR3 reads CAWVDYTEAFF. The CDR3 region has the DNA TGTGCCTGGGTCGACTACACTGAAGCTTTCTTT. The variable domain in full, completed from reference TRBV30 and TRBJ1-1, reads SQTIHQWPATLVQPVGSPLSLECTVEGTSNPNLYWYRQAAGRGLQLLFYSVGIGQISSEVPQNLSASRPQDRQFILSSKKLLLSDSGFYLCAWVDYTEAFFGQGTRLTVV.

This clone came up once. The CDR3 loop reads CASSLDPGLGTQYF. CDR3 in DNA: TGCGCCAGCAGCTTGGACCCGGGGTTAGGGACCCAGTACTTC. The chain employs TRBV5-1 and TRBJ2-5; the D gene is possibly TRBD2 (5 bases). Germline CDR1 SGHRS, CDR2 YFSETQ. V shed 0 bases and J shed 7 bases, with 13 bases lying between them. CDR3 length equals 14 residues. Full variable domain (rest looked up from reference TRBV5-1 and TRBJ2-5): KAGVTQTPRYLIKTRGQQVTLSCSPISGHRSVSWYQQTPGQGLQFLFEYFSETQRNKGNFPGRFSGRQFSNSRSEMNVSTLELGDSALYLCASSLDPGLGTQYFGPGTRLLVL.

Concerning this clone itself: The junction does not match germline at one end; this may be a read error. The rearrangement joins TRBV7-7 to TRBJ2-1; no firm D call. This CDR3 has 13 residues. The germline CDR1 and CDR2 sequences are SSHAT and FNYEAQ (reference sequence). CDR3: CASSLELTNEQFF. In nucleotides, the CDR3 is TGTGCTAGCAGCTTGGAGCTCACGAATGAGCAGTTCTTC.

The chain carries TRBV5-1 and TRBJ2-3; the match to TRBD1 covers 8 bases. V was clipped by 3 bases and J by 11 bases; unmatched bases: 17. CDR1 is SGHRS, CDR2 YFSETQ, per germline. The CDR3 runs to 16 residues. CDR3 nucleotide sequence: TGCGCCAGCAGCTCCGCAGGTCAGGGGGCACAGATAAGGCAGTATTTT. It specifies CASSSAGQGAQIRQYF.

Note on this clone: A junction boundary mismatches the germline segment, possibly from a read error. The CDR3: CASSFLPGYTGELFF. The CDR3 DNA reads as TGTGCTAGCAGCTTTCTCCCAGGGTACACCGGGGAGCTGTTTTTT. The gene calls are TRBV7-7 and TRBJ2-2; maybe TRBD1 (5 bases). Germline V CDR1 and CDR2: SSHAT, FNYEAQ (reference sequence). The CDR3 is 15 amino acids.

The chain has TRBV11-1 and TRBJ1-2, with 10 positions matching TRBD1. Losses at the gene ends were 8 bases for V and 1 base for J; bases not matched to a gene: 4. Germline-derived CDR1 and CDR2 are SGHAT and FQDESV (reference sequence). This CDR3 has 14 residues. CDR3 coding DNA: TGTGCCAGCGCAAGGGACAGGGGTAACTATGGCTACACCTTC. This translates into CASARDRGNYGYTF.